This T cell receptor (beta chain) was sequenced in a study of cytomegalovirus exposure and HLA in healthy donors. 13 Jbeta primers and 60 Vbeta primers were used for the PCR. Clones were sequenced by immunoSEQ multiplex PCR, and TCRdb holds only the in-frame ones, with some missing. The repertoire holds under 200,000 clones, around 68% seen once, with around 3% in the top ten. This clone is a singleton in its sample. This sequence originates from a woman aged 40 to 50 in good health and CMV-seropositive. The sequenced sample consisted of PBMCs.

The CDR3 is CASSLVYGEKLFF. CDR3 DNA sequence: TGTGCCAGCAGCTTAGTCTACGGTGAAAAACTGTTTTTT. V usage is TRBV7-2 and J usage is TRBJ1-4, with unresolved D. The CDR3 has 13 residues. Trimming removed 1 base at V and 7 bases at J, with 7 bases between. Germline values: CDR1 SGHTA, CDR2 FQGNSA.